This T cell receptor beta chain was identified during a study of blood T cell repertoires in COVID-19. Across the whole study: PBMCs, B-cell-depleted T cells, or T cells were the source of the cDNA or gDNA that made up the material.

Per the study methods: By means of reference gene primer amplification, nucleated cell counts were estimated. TCRdb's copy holds only in-frame clones and misses some; the assay was immunoSEQ multiplex PCR. V and J calls plus clone size are reproduced from that table; the DNA served to infer D and trimming. The sample consists of under 400,000 clones, roughly 90% of them appearing once. Participants, about 18 to 90 years old, spanned about 26 US areas. Exposed participants encountered a COVID-19 case during the 2 weeks preceding study entry. The TCR comes from a woman aged 25 to 39 who had been exposed to COVID-19. What was sequenced was PBMCs or T cells enriched from blood (not recorded which).

CDR3: CASIQGRDEKLFF. The CDR3 DNA reads TGTGCCAGCATACAGGGTCGGGATGAAAAACTGTTTTTT. This chain links TRBV2 with TRBJ1-4; TRBD1 might be the D (6 bases). The CDR3 sequence is 13 residues long. V lost 7 bases to trimming and J lost 6 bases, with 12 bases between them. The germline V gene encodes CDR1 SNHLY and CDR2 FYNNEI.